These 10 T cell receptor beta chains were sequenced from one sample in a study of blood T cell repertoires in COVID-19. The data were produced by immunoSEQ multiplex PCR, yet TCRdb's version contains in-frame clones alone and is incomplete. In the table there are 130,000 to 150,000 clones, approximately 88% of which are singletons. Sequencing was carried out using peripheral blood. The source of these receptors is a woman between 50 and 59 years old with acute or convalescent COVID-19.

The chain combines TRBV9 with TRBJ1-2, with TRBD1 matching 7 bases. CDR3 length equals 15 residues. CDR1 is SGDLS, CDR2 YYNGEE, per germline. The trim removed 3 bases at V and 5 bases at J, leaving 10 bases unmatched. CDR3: CASSAHRGLPYGYTF. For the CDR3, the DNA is TGTGCCAGCAGCGCGCACAGGGGTCTCCCATATGGCTACACCTTC. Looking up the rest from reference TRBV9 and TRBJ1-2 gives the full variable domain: DSGVTQTPKHLITATGQRVTLRCSPRSGDLSVYWYQQSLDQGLQFLIQYYNGEERAKGNILERFSAQQFPDLHSELNLSSLELGDSALYFCASSAHRGLPYGYTFGSGTRLTVV.

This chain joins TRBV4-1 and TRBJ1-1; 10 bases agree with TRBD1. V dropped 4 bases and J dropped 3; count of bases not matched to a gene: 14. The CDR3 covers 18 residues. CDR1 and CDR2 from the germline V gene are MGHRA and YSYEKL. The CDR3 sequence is CASSLRGTGAGTDTEAFF. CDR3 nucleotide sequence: TGCGCCAGCAGCCTCAGAGGGACAGGGGCGGGTACGGACACTGAAGCTTTCTTT.

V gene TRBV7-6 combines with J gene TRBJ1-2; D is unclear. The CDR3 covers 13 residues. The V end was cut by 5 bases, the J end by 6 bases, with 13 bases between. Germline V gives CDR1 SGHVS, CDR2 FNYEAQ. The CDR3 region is CASSLRGFDGYTF. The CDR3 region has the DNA TGTGCCAGCAGCCTAAGAGGTTTTGATGGCTACACCTTC.

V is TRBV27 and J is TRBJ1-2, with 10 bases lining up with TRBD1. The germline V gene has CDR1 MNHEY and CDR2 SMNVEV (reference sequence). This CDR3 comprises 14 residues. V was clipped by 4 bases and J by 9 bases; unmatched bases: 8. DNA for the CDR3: TGTGCCAGCAGTTCGACCGGGGACAGGGGTAGCTACACCTTC. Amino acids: CASSSTGDRGSYTF.

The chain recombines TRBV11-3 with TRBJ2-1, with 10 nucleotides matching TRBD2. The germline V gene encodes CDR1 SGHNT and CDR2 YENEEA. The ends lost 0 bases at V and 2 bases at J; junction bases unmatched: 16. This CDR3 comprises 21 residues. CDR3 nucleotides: TGTGCCAGCAGCTTAGAGCGGGGGCCTAGCGGGGGCGATCTTACCTACAATGAGCAGTTCTTC. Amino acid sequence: CASSLERGPSGGDLTYNEQFF.

CDR3 in amino acids: CASSPLPGVGEQFF. The CDR3 nucleotides read TGTGCCAGCAGCCCATTGCCAGGCGTTGGTGAGCAGTTCTTC. The chain uses TRBV7-9 and TRBJ2-1; D gene unclear. The germline CDR1 and CDR2 sequences are SEHNR and FQNEAQ (reference sequence). This CDR3 has 14 amino acids. V was cut by 5 bases and J by 9 bases, with 17 bases left in between.

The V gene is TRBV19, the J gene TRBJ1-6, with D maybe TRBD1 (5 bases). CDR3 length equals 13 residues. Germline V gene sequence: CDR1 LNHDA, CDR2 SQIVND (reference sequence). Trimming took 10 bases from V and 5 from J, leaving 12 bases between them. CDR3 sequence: CATYGGNNSPLHF. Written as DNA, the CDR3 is TGTGCCACTTACGGGGGGAATAATTCACCCCTCCACTTT.

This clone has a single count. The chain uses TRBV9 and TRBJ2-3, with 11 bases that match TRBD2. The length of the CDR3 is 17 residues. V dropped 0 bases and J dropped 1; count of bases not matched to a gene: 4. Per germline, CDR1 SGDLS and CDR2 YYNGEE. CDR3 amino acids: CASSVGMTSGGTDTQYF. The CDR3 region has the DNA TGTGCCAGCAGCGTAGGTATGACTAGCGGGGGCACAGATACGCAGTATTTT.

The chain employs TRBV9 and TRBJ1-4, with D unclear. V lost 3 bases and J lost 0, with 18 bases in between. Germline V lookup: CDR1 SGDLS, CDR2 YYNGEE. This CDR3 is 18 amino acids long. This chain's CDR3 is CASSERDPVDATNEKLFF. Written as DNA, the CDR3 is TGTGCCAGCAGCGAACGGGATCCGGTTGATGCAACTAATGAAAAACTGTTTTTT.

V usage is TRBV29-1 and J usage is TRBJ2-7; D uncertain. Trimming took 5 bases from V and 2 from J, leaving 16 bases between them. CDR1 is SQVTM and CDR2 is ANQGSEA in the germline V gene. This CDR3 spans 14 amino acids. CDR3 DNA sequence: TGCAGCGTTCTTCTAGAGACGGCGACCTACGAGCAGTACTTC. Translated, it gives CSVLLETATYEQYF.